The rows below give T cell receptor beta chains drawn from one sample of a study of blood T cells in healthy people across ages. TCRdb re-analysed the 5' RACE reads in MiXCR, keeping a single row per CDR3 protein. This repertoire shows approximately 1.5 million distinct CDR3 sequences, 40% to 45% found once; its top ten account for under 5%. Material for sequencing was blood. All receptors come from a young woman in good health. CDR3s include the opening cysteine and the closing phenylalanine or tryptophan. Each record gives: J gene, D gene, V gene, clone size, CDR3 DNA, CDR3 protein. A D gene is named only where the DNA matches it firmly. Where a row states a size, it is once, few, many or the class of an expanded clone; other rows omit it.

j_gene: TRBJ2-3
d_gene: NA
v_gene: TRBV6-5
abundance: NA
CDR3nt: TGTGCCAGCAGCCAGGAGGCGCTAGGAGAGAATACGCAGTATTTT
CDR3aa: CASSQEALGENTQYF

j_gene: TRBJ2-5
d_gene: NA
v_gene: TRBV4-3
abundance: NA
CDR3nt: TGCGCCAGCAGCCAACTTCAGGGGTTTGAGCGGTACTTC
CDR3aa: CASSQLQGFERYF

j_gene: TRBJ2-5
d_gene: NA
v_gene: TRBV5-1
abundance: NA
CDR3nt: TGCGCCAGCAACAGGGCTGTGGGTCAAGAGACCCAGTACTTC
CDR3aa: CASNRAVGQETQYF

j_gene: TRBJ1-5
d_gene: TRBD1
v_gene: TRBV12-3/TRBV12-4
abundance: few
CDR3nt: TGTGCCAGCAGTCCGACAGGGCGGCGTCAGCCCCAGCATTTT
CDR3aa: CASSPTGRRQPQHF

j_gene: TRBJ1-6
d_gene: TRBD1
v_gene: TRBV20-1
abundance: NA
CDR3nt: TGCAGTGCAAATCCGGGACAGGGGTATAATTCACCCCTCCACTTT
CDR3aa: CSANPGQGYNSPLHF

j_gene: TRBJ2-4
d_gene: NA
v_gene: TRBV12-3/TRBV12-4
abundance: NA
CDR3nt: TGTGCCAGCAGTTGGAGTGAAAGAAGGAACATTCAGTACTTC
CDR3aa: CASSWSERRNIQYF

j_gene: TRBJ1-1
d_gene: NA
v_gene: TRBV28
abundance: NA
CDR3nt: TGTGCCAGCAGTACCCTCGACACGAACACTGAAGCTTTCTTT
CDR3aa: CASSTLDTNTEAFF

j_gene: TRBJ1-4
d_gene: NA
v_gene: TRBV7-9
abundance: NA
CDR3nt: TGTGCCAGCAGCTCTAGTCTGGGAGGCCTTAATGAAAAACTGTTTTTT
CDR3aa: CASSSSLGGLNEKLFF

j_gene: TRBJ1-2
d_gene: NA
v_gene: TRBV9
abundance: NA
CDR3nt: TGTGCCAGCAGCCCCACCGGGAACCCCCCTGACGGCTACACCTTC
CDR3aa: CASSPTGNPPDGYTF

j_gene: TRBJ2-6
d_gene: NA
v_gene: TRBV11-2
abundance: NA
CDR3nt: TGTGCCAGCAGCTCCCAGGCCGGGGCCAACGTCCTGACTTTC
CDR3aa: CASSSQAGANVLTF

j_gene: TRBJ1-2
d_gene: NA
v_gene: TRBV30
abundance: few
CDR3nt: TGTGCCTGGAGCCTAGGGACCTATGGCTACACCTTC
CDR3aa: CAWSLGTYGYTF

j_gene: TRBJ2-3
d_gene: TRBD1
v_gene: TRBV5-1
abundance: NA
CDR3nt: TGCGCCAGCAGTCCGACAGGGATCTCCGCAGATACGCAGTATTTT
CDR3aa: CASSPTGISADTQYF

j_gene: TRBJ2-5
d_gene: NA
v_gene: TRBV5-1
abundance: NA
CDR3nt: TGCGCCAGCAGCTTGGTTTCTCTTTTAAATGAGCAGTACTTC
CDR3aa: CASSLVSLLNEQYF

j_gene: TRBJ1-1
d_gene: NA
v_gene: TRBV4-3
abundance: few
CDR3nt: TGCGCCAGCAGCCAAGACAGGGCAGGCACTGAAGCTTTCTTT
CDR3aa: CASSQDRAGTEAFF

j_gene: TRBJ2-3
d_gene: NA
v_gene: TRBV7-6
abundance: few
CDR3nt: TGTGCCAGCAGCTTTATCACAGGGACTAGCACAGATACGCAGTATTTT
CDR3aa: CASSFITGTSTDTQYF

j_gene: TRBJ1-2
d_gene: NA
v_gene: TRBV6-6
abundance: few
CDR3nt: TGTGCCAGCAAGGGCAGGGGCGACACTAACTATGGCTACACCTTC
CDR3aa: CASKGRGDTNYGYTF

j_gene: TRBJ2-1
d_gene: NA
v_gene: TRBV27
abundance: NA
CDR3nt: TGTGCCAGCAGTTCCGGACAGAGCAGAGATGAGCAGTTCTTC
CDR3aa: CASSSGQSRDEQFF

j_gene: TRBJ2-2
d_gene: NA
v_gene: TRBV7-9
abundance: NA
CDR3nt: TGTGCCAGCAGCTTATCCCCTCGACAGCCGAACACCGGGGAGCTGTTTTTT
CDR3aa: CASSLSPRQPNTGELFF

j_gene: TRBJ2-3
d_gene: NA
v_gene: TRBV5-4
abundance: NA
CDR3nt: TGTGCCAGCAGCTTGGACGCGGGGAGCACAGATACGCAGTATTTT
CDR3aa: CASSLDAGSTDTQYF

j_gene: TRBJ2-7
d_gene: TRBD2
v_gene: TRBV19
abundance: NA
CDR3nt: TGTGCCAGTAGCATAGCGGGGAGTTGGACCTACGAGCAGTACTTC
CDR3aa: CASSIAGSWTYEQYF

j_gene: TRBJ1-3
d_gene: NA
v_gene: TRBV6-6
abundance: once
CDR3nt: TGTGCCAGCAGTTACTCGAGCGCGGGCTCTGGAAACACCATATATTTT
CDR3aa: CASSYSSAGSGNTIYF

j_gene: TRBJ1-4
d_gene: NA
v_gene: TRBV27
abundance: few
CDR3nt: TGTGCCGGGCCACACGAGAGTGAAAAACTGTTTTTT
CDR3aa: CAGPHESEKLFF

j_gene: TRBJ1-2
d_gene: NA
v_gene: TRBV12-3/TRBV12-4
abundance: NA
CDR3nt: TGTGCCAGCAGTTCCCCTCGATCGGCCTATGGCTACACCTTC
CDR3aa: CASSSPRSAYGYTF

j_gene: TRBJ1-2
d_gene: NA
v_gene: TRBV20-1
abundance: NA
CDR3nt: TGCAGTGCGTACAGGGTTAACTATGGCTACACCTTC
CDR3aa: CSAYRVNYGYTF

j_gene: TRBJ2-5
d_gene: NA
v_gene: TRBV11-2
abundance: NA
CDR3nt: TGTGCCAGCAGCTTTCGGGTAGCGGTCTACAATGAGCAGTACTTC
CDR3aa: CASSFRVAVYNEQYF

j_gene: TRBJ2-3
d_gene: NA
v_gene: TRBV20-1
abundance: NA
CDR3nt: TGCAGTGCTAGTCCCCCCAGCGGAACTAGCACAGATACGCAGTATTTT
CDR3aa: CSASPPSGTSTDTQYF

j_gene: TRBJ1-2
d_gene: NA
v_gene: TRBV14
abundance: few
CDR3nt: TGTGCCAGCAGCCAAATGGGCAGGACCTCCGCTAACTATGGCTACACCTTC
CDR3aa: CASSQMGRTSANYGYTF

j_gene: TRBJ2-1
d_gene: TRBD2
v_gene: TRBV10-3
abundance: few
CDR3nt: TGTGCCATCAGTGATCCCGGACTAGCGCTATACAATGAGCAGTTCTTC
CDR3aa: CAISDPGLALYNEQFF

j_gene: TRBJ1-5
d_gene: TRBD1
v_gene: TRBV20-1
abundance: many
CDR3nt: TGCAGTGCGGGACAGGGATCCAATCAGCCCCAGCATTTT
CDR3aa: CSAGQGSNQPQHF

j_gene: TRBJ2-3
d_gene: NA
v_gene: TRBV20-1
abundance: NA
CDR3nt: TGCAGTGCTGCACAGGATCGGTCAATTGGCACGCAGTATTTT
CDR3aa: CSAAQDRSIGTQYF

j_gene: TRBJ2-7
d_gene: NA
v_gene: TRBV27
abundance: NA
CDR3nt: TGTGCCAGCAGACGTAGCGAGAACTACAATGAGCAGTACTTC
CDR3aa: CASRRSENYNEQYF

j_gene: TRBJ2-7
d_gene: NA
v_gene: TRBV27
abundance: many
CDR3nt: TGTGCCAGCAGTCCATGGGACATCGCCTACGAGCAGTACTTC
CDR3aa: CASSPWDIAYEQYF

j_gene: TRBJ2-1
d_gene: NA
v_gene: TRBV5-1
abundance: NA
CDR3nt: TGCGCCAGCAGCTTGTGGGGGACATTCTACAATGAGCAGTTCTTC
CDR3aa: CASSLWGTFYNEQFF